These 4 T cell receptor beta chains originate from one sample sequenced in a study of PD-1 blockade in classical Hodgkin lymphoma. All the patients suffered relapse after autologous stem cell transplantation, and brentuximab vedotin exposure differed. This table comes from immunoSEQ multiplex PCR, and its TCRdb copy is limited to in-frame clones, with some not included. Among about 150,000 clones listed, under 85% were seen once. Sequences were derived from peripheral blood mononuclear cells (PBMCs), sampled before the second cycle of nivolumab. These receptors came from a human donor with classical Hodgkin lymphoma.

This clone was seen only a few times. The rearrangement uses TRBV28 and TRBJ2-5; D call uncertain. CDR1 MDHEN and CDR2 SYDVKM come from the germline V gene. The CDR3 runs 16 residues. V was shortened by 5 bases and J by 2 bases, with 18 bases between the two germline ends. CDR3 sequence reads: CASSPPPQVPQETQYF. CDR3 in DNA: TGTGCCAGCAGTCCCCCCCCTCAGGTGCCTCAAGAGACCCAGTACTTC.

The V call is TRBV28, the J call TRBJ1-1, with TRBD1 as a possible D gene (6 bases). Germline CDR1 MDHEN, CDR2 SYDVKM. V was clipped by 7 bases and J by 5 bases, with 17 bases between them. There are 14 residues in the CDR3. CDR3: CASILGGRRTEAFF. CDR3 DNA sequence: TGTGCCAGCATCCTAGGGGGGCGAAGGACTGAAGCTTTCTTT.

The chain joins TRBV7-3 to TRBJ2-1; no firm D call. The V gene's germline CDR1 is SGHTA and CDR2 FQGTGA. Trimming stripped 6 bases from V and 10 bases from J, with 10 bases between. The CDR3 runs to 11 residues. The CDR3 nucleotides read TGTGCCAGCAGGGGCTCTGGAGAGCAGTTCTTC. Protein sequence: CASRGSGEQFF.

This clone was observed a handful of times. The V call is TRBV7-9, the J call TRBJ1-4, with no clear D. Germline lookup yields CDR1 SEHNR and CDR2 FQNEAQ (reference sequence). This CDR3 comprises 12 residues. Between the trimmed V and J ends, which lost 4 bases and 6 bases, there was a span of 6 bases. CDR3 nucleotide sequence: TGTGCCAGCAGCTCCCGGGATGAAAAACTGTTTTTT. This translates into CASSSRDEKLFF.